This TCR beta chain was documented in a study of prognosis after radiotherapy for stage I lung cancer. Study overall: It was between April 2018 and 2019 that stage I non-small cell lung cancer patients were enrolled.

Comments on this clonotype: It may be a read error: a sequence one base away is much more abundant.

Template was genomic DNA; TCR beta CDR3 amplified in two multiplex PCR rounds. Amplification in first-round PCR relied on primers specific to each TRBV and TRBJ gene. TCRdb redid the calling of the multiplex PCR reads with MiXCR, one entry per CDR3 protein. Among around 59,000 distinct CDR3 sequences, approximately 25% were seen once, and the ten largest hold around 8%. The CDR3 extends over 17 amino acids. Per the germline V gene, CDR1 is SGHKS and CDR2 is YYEKEE (reference sequence). V was shortened by 0 bases and J by 2 bases, with 14 bases between the two germline ends. Sequences were derived from PBMCs, sampled before or after stereotactic body radiation therapy (not recorded which). The source of this sequence is a donor over 45 with non-small cell lung cancer. The chain carries TRBV5-5 and TRBJ2-2; D is perhaps TRBD1 or TRBD2 (5 bases each). As DNA, the CDR3 is TGTGCCAGCAGCTTGGTTAACGGGGCGATTAACACCGGGGAGCTGTTTTTT. This gives the protein CASSLVNGAINTGELFF.